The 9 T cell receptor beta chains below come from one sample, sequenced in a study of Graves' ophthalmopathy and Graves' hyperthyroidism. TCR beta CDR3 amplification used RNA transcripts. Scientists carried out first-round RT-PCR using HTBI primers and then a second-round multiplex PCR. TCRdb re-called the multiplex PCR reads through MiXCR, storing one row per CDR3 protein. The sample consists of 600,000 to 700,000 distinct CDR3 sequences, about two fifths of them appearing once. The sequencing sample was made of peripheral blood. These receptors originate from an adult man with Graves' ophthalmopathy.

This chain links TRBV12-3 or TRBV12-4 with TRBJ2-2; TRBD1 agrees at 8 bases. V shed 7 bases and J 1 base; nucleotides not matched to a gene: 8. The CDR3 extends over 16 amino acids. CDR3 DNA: TGTGCCAGCACTTCAGGGGGCGCGGGGAACACCGGGGAGCTGTTTTTT. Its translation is CASTSGGAGNTGELFF.

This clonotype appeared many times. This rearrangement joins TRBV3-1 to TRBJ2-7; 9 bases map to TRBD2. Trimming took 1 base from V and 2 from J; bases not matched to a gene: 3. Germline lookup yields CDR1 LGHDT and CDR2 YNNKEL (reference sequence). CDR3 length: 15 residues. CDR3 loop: CASSQGLAGTYEQYF. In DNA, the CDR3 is TGTGCCAGCAGCCAAGGGCTAGCGGGGACCTACGAGCAGTACTTC.

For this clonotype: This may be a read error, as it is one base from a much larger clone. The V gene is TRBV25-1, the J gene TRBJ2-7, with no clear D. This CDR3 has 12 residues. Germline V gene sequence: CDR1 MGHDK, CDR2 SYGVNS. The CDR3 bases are TGTGCCAGCGGCGTTGCAGTTTACGGGCAGTACTTC. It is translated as CASGVAVYGQYF.

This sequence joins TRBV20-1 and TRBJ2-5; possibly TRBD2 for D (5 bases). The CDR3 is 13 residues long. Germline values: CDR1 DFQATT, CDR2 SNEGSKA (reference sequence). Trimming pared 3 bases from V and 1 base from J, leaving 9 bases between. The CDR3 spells CSARRAIQETQYF. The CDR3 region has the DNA TGCAGTGCTAGGAGGGCTATCCAAGAGACCCAGTACTTC.

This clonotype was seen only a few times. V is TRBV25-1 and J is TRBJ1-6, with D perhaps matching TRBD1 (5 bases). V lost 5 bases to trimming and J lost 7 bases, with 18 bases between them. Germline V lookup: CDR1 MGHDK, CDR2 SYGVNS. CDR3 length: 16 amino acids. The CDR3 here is CASSYSGASGNSPLHF. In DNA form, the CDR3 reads TGTGCCAGCAGTTACAGCGGGGCCTCGGGGAATTCACCCCTCCACTTT.

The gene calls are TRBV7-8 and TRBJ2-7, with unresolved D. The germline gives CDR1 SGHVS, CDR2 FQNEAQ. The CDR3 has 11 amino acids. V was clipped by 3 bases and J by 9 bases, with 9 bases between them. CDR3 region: CASSLSLGQYF. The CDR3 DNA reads TGTGCCAGCAGCTTGAGCTTAGGGCAGTACTTC.

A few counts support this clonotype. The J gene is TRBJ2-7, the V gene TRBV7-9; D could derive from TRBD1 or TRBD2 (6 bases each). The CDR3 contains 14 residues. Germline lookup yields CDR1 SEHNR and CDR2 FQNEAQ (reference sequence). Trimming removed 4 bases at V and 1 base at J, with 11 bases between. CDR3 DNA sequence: TGTGCCAGCAGCTCGGGGGCGGCTTCCTACGAGCAGTACTTC. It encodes CASSSGAASYEQYF.

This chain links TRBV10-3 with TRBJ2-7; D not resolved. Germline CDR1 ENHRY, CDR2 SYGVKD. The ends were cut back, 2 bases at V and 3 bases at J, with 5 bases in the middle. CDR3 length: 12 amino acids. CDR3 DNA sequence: TGTGCCATCAGTGAGGACAACTACGAGCAGTACTTC. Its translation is CAISEDNYEQYF.

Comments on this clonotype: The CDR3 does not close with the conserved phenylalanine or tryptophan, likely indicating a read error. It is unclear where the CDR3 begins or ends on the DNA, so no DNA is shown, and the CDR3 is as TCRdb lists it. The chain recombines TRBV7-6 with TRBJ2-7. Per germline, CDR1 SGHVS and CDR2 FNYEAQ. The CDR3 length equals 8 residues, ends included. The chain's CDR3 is CASSLGLG.